Shown below are 21 T cell receptor beta chains from a single sample sequenced in a study of Graves' ophthalmopathy and Graves' hyperthyroidism (dated 2018 in TCRdb). Sequencing was performed on an Illumina HiSeq 2000. For repertoire sequencing, the TCR beta CDR3 regions were amplified from RNA transcripts. HTBI primers and the Qiagen OneStep RT-PCR kit were used in a first-round RT-PCR, which was followed by a second-round multiplex PCR, size selection and purification. The public reads were reanalyzed by TCRdb: fastp trimming at Q25, MiXCR alignment, in-frame beta chains only. Entries that share a CDR3 protein sequence are merged under the most common genes and DNA. This sample lists over 650,000 distinct CDR3 sequences; about 41% were detected once. The leading ten clones occupy 2.5% to 3.5% of the sample. Sequencing used peripheral blood. The receptors shown here come from an adult man with Graves' ophthalmopathy.

This clonotype was detected many times. At one end the junction does not follow the germline gene, possibly because of a read error. V gene TRBV6-6 combines with J gene TRBJ1-2; D may be TRBD1 (5 bases). The CDR3 sequence is 14 residues long. Germline CDR1 MNHNY, CDR2 SVGAGI (reference sequence). CDR3 loop: CASSYLGDVDGYTF. The CDR3 nucleotides are TGTGCTAGCAGTTACTTAGGGGACGTGGATGGCTACACCTTC.

The chain links TRBV20-1 to TRBJ1-1; no clear D. The V and J ends lost 6 bases and 1 base respectively, with 12 bases between them. Germline CDR1 reads DFQATT; CDR2 reads SNEGSKA (reference sequence). This CDR3 spans 13 amino acids. The CDR3 reads CSAPGQTNTEAFF. In DNA form, the CDR3 reads TGCAGTGCCCCGGGCCAAACGAACACTGAAGCTTTCTTT.

This clonotype was seen just once. The chain carries TRBV7-9 and TRBJ1-4, with 8 positions matching TRBD1. This CDR3 region has 17 residues. V lost 6 bases, J lost 7 bases, and 16 bases stayed unmatched. The germline V gene has CDR1 SEHNR and CDR2 FQNEAQ (reference sequence). CDR3 bases: TGTGCCAGCAGACAAGGAGGACAGGGCCTAAGTCTTGAAAAACTGTTTTTT. Protein product: CASRQGGQGLSLEKLFF.

This clonotype was counted between two and nine times. One end of the junction varies from germline; a read error may be responsible. The CDR3 nucleotides read TGTGCCAGCAGTGAGGCCGGGGGGAATAGGTACACCTTC. It translates to CASSEAGGNRYTF. The chain carries TRBV10-3 and TRBJ1-2; the D gene is possibly TRBD1 (5 bases). There are 13 residues in the CDR3. Germline V gene lookup returns CDR1 ENHRY and CDR2 SYGVKD.

In its sample, this clonotype was seen a few times. Mismatch with germline at one junction end may stem from a read error. The rearrangement joins TRBV10-2 to TRBJ2-3; D may match TRBD1 or TRBD2 (5 bases each). The CDR3 contains 16 residues. Germline CDR1 WSHSY, CDR2 SAAADI. CDR3 DNA sequence: TGCGCCAGCTGTGATCCGGGACCATCGGGCACTTATACGCAGTATTTT. Encoded protein: CASCDPGPSGTYTQYF.

This clonotype was found many times. This chain connects TRBV7-8 to TRBJ2-2, with 7 positions matching TRBD1. Germline CDR1 reads SGHVS; CDR2 reads FQNEAQ. The CDR3 extends over 15 amino acids. Trimming cost V 8 bases and J 0 bases; bases outside gene matches: 6. CDR3 sequence: CASGRQGANTGELFF. The CDR3 DNA reads TGTGCCAGCGGCAGGCAGGGGGCGAACACCGGGGAGCTGTTTTTT. The full variable domain, in which reference TRBV7-8 and TRBJ2-2 provide the parts outside the CDR3, is GAGVSQSPRYKVAKRGQDVALRCDPISGHVSLFWYQQALGQGPEFLTYFQNEAQLDKSGLPSDRFFAERPEGSVSTLKIQRTQQEDSAVYLCASGRQGANTGELFFGEGSRLTVL.

This clonotype came up many times. This chain links TRBV20-1 with TRBJ1-1; possibly TRBD1 for D (5 bases). This CDR3 has 14 amino acids. The V end lost 2 bases, the J end lost 1 base, and 11 bases lay between the germline ends. The germline V gene has CDR1 DFQATT and CDR2 SNEGSKA (reference sequence). Here the CDR3 DNA reads TGCAGTGCTAGACCAGGACACTCGAACACTGAAGCTTTCTTT. Protein sequence: CSARPGHSNTEAFF.

This clonotype showed up many times. The chain combines TRBV2 with TRBJ1-2; weak D call: TRBD1 (6 bases). V lost 7 bases, J lost 5 bases, and 20 bases lay in between. The CDR3 is 15 amino acids. Germline-derived CDR1 and CDR2 are SNHLY and FYNNEI. The CDR3 coding sequence is TGTGCCAGCACCTCCCACGGGGGGCAAAGATATGGCTACACCTTC. As protein: CASTSHGGQRYGYTF.

The chain joins TRBV7-9 to TRBJ2-2; 10 bases map to TRBD2. Germline CDR1 and CDR2: SEHNR and FQNEAQ (reference sequence). The CDR3 covers 15 residues. V lost 5 bases to trimming and J lost 4 bases; unmatched junction nucleotides: 4. CDR3 sequence (DNA): TGTGCCAGCAGCCCTACTAGCGGGGTCACCGGGGAGCTGTTTTTT. Translation: CASSPTSGVTGELFF.

The chain employs TRBV25-1 and TRBJ1-4, with TRBD1 as a possible D gene (5 bases). Germline V gene sequence: CDR1 MGHDK, CDR2 SYGVNS. The CDR3 is 16 amino acids. The V end was cut by 8 bases, the J end by 7 bases, with 23 bases between. CDR3 nucleotides: TGTGCCAGCGGCTCGCGGGGTGGTGGGGCCCGTGAAAAACTGTTTTTT. Translated: CASGSRGGGAREKLFF.

This rearrangement joins TRBV10-3 to TRBJ1-6; no clear D. V gave up 6 bases and J gave up 7 bases, with 13 bases separating them. In germline, CDR1 is ENHRY, CDR2 SYGVKD. The length of the CDR3 is 14 residues. CDR3 nucleotides: TGTGCCATCAGGAAAATAGGCCAAAATTCACCCCTCCACTTT. Amino acids: CAIRKIGQNSPLHF.

The chain combines TRBV5-5 with TRBJ2-5; perhaps TRBD1 as D (5 bases). CDR1 and CDR2 (germline): SGHKS, YYEKEE (reference sequence). The CDR3 contains 16 residues. The ends were cut back, 4 bases at V and 7 bases at J, with 23 bases in the middle. The DNA of the CDR3 is TGTGCCAGCAGCCAAAACGGGCCAACACCTCAGGGGACCCAGTACTTC. Translating it yields CASSQNGPTPQGTQYF.

As concerns this clonotype: It may be a read error: a sequence one base away is much more abundant. This rearrangement joins TRBV20-1 to TRBJ2-7; D is perhaps TRBD2 (5 bases). The germline V gene encodes CDR1 DFQATT and CDR2 SNEGSKA (reference sequence). The CDR3 is 13 amino acids. Trimming cost V 3 bases and J 3 bases, with 12 bases left between them. CDR3 protein: CSARTNKGYEQYF. CDR3 coding DNA: TGCAGTGCTAGGACTAACAAGGGCTACGAGCAGTACTTC.

This clonotype was detected ten times or more. The gene calls are TRBV24-1 and TRBJ2-5, with D perhaps TRBD2 (6 bases). V was cut by 0 bases and J by 5 bases, with 9 bases left in between. The CDR3 runs 14 residues. CDR1 is KGHDR, CDR2 SFDVKD, per germline. The CDR3 DNA sequence: TGTGCCACCAGTGATTTGGGAGGGAAGGAGACCCAGTACTTC. It translates to CATSDLGGKETQYF.

A word on this clonotype: A much larger clone sits a single nucleotide away, making a read error possible. The CDR3 DNA is TGTGCCAGTAGCCAATTCGGGACAGGGGGCCACGAGCAGTACTTC. Translated, it gives CASSQFGTGGHEQYF. The rearrangement uses TRBV25-1 and TRBJ2-7, with 12 bases identical to TRBD1. This CDR3 region has 15 residues. Trimming cost V 9 bases and J 5 bases; bases outside gene matches: 11. In germline, CDR1 is MGHDK, CDR2 SYGVNS.

Comments on this clonotype: The junction differs from germline at one of its ends, possibly a read error. This rearrangement joins TRBV10-3 to TRBJ2-2; D may match TRBD1 or TRBD2 (5 bases each). The CDR3 covers 15 residues. From germline, CDR1 is ENHRY and CDR2 SYGVKD. The CDR3 sequence is CAISDRAGNTGELSW. The CDR3, as DNA: TGTGCCATCAGTGACCGGGCAGGGAACACCGGGGAGCTGTCTTGG.

A few counts support this clonotype. The V gene is TRBV6-6, the J gene TRBJ2-2, with D perhaps matching TRBD2 (6 bases). Germline CDR1 MNHNY, CDR2 SVGAGI (reference sequence). The CDR3 is made up of 14 amino acids. V gave up 6 bases and J gave up 5 bases, with 13 bases separating them. CDR3 in amino acids: CASSAMAGTGELFF. CDR3 coding DNA: TGTGCCAGCAGCGCGATGGCGGGGACCGGGGAGCTGTTTTTT.

The table lists this clonotype with many counts. The V gene is TRBV10-3, the J gene TRBJ1-2, with D maybe TRBD1 (5 bases). The ends were cut back, 4 bases at V and 8 bases at J, with 14 bases in the middle. CDR3 length: 13 amino acids. The germline gives CDR1 ENHRY, CDR2 SYGVKD. CDR3 coding DNA: TGTGCCATCAGTGGACTGCGAAGGGGAGGCTACACCTTC. This encodes CAISGLRRGGYTF.

The rearrangement joins TRBV15 to TRBJ1-2; maybe TRBD1 (6 bases). There are 14 residues in the CDR3. Trimming took off 3 bases at V and 7 bases at J, with 15 bases between the two ends. Per the germline V gene, CDR1 is LNHNV and CDR2 is YYDKDF (reference sequence). The CDR3 is CATSSEIGGGGYTF. CDR3 DNA sequence: TGTGCCACCAGCAGTGAGATAGGGGGAGGTGGCTACACCTTC.

The sample holds many counts of this clonotype. V gene TRBV7-8 combines with J gene TRBJ1-2; D is uncertain. The CDR3 sequence is 15 residues long. Germline loops: CDR1 SGHVS, CDR2 FQNEAQ. V was trimmed by 1 base and J by 3 bases, leaving 12 bases between them. CDR3 DNA sequence: TGTGCCAGCAGCTTAGGCCCTCGCGGCGACTATGGCTACACCTTC. Protein: CASSLGPRGDYGYTF.

This clonotype was seen ten or more times. This chain uses TRBV10-2 with TRBJ1-5; D gene uncertain. V gave up 0 bases and J gave up 3 bases, with 9 bases separating them. This CDR3 is 15 amino acids long. From germline, CDR1 is WSHSY and CDR2 SAAADI. CDR3: CASSESWGSNQPQHF. The CDR3 bases are TGCGCCAGCAGTGAGTCCTGGGGTTCCAATCAGCCCCAGCATTTT.